The T cell receptor beta chain under discussion was sequenced for a study of shared clonotypes between healthy human individuals. Overall study findings and caveats: It was the non-shared clonotypes that had lower generation probabilities than clonotypes shared by all four donors. Larger estimated richness was generally recorded for naive subsets relative to memory subsets.

From germline, CDR1 is MNHEY and CDR2 SVGAGI. This CDR3 contains 11 residues. V lost 4 bases, J lost 9 bases, and 10 bases lay in between. Data came from immunoSEQ multiplex PCR; TCRdb stores just in-frame clones and leaves some out. The data hold about 1,500,000 clones, with roughly 96% observed a single time. Turning to this clone: Its antigen remains unknown.

The chain joins TRBV6-5 to TRBJ2-7; a weak D match, TRBD1 (5 bases). Material: naive CD4+ T cells sorted from blood. The subset: CD45RA+ positively selected. The clonotype originates from a man aged 25 to 40 in good health. For the CDR3, the DNA is TGTGCCAGCAGTTCGGTGGGGCGGCAGTACTTC. Its protein is CASSSVGRQYF.